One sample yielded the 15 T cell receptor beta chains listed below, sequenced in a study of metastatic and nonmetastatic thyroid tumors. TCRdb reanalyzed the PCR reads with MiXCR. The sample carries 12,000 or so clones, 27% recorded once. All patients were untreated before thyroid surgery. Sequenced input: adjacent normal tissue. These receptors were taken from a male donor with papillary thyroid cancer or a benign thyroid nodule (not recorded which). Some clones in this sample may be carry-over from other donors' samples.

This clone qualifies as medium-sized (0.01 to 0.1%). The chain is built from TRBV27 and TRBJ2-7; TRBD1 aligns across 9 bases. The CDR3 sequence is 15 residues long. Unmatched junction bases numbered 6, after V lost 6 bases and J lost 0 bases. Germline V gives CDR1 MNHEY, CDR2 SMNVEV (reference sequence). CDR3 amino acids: CASSRDRATSYEQYF. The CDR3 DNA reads TGTGCCAGCAGCCGGGACAGGGCTACCTCCTACGAGCAGTACTTC.

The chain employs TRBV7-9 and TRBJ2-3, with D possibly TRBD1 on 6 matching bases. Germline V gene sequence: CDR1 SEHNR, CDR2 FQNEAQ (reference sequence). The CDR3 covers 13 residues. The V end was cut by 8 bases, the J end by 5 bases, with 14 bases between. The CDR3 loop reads CASGGGSGDTQYF. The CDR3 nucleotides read TGTGCCAGCGGGGGCGGAAGTGGAGATACGCAGTATTTT.

In nucleotides, the CDR3 is TGTGCCAGCAGCTTCCCACAGGGGCGAGGGACCGAAGCTTTCTTT. Residues: CASSFPQGRGTEAFF. The V and J genes are TRBV7-2 and TRBJ1-1, with TRBD1 matching over 7 bases. CDR1 is SGHTA, CDR2 FQGNSA, per germline. This CDR3 region has 15 residues. Germline trimming cut 3 bases from V and 8 bases from J; bases unmatched to any gene: 12.

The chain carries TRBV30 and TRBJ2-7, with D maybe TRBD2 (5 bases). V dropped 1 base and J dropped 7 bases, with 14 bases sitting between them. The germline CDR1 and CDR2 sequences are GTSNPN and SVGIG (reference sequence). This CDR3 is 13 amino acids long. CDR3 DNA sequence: TGTGCCTGGAGTGCGGGGTACGCCTCTGAGCAGTACTTC. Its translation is CAWSAGYASEQYF.

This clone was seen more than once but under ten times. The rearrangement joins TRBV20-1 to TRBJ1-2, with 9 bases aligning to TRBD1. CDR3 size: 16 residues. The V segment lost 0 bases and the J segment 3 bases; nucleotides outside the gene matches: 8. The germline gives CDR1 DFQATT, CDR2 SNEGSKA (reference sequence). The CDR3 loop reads CSARDRRDRAYYGYTF. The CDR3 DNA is TGCAGTGCTAGAGATAGAAGGGACAGGGCTTACTATGGCTACACCTTC.

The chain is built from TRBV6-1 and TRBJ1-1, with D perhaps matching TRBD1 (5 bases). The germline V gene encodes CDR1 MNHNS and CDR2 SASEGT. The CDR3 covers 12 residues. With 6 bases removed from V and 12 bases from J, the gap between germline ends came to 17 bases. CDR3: CASRATGLRTFF. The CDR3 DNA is TGTGCCAGCAGAGCCACGGGGCTCCGCACTTTCTTT.

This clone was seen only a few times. The CDR3: CSASDYPGQGASGNTIYF. CDR3 in DNA: TGCAGTGCTAGCGACTATCCGGGACAGGGGGCGTCTGGAAACACCATATATTTT. This chain links TRBV20-1 with TRBJ1-3; TRBD1 matches 12 bases. The CDR3 runs 18 residues. Germline-derived CDR1 and CDR2 are DFQATT and SNEGSKA (reference sequence). The V gene end was trimmed by 3 bases and the J gene end by 1 base; junction bases not matched to a gene: 10.

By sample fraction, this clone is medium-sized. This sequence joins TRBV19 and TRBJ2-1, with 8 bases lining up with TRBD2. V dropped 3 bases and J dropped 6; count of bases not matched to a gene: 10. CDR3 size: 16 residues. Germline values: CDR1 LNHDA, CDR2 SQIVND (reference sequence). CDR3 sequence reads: CASSILPAGVGNEQFF. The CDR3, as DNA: TGTGCCAGTAGTATTTTACCAGCGGGAGTAGGCAATGAGCAGTTCTTC.

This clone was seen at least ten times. The CDR3 coding sequence is TGCAGTGCTTGGACAGCTAACTATGGCTACACCTTC. Translation gives CSAWTANYGYTF. This chain connects TRBV20-1 to TRBJ1-2; possible D gene TRBD1, 6 bases. V was trimmed by 5 bases and J by 0 bases, leaving 7 bases between them. This CDR3 contains 12 residues. Germline CDR1 reads DFQATT; CDR2 reads SNEGSKA (reference sequence).

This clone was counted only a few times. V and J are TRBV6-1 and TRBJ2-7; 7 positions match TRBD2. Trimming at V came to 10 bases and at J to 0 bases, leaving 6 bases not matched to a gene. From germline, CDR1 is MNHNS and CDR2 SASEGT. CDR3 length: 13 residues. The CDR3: CAILAASSYEQYF. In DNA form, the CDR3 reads TGTGCCATTCTAGCGGCAAGCTCCTACGAGCAGTACTTC.

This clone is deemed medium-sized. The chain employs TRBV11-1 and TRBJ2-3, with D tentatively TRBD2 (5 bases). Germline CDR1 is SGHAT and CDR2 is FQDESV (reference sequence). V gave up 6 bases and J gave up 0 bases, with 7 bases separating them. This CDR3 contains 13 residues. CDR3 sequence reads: CASRERSTDTQYF. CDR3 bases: TGTGCCAGCAGAGAGCGGAGCACAGATACGCAGTATTTT.

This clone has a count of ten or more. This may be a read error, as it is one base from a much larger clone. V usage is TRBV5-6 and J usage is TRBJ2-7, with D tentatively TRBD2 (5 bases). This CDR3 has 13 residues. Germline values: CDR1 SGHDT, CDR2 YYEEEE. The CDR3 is CANSLPGNYEQYF. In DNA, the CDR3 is TGTGCCAACAGCTTACCGGGGAACTACGAGCAGTACTTC.

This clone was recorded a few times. The CDR3 sequence is CASSPVAGNTEAFF. Here the CDR3 DNA reads TGTGCCAGCAGCCCAGTCGCGGGGAACACTGAAGCTTTCTTT. This chain joins TRBV7-8 and TRBJ1-1; D is unresolved. V lost 5 bases and J 1 base, leaving 11 bases between the germline ends. The CDR3 is 14 amino acids. Germline CDR1 and CDR2: SGHVS and FQNEAQ.

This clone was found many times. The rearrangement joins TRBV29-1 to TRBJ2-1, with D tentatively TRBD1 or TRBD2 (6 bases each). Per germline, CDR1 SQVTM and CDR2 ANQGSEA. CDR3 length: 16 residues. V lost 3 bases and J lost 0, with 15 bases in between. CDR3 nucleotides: TGCAGCGTTGAGGGGGGCAGTATGAGCTCCTACAATGAGCAGTTCTTC. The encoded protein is CSVEGGSMSSYNEQFF.

The CDR3, as DNA: TGTGCCAGCAGCACGACAGTCTCCTACGAGCAGTACTTC. It is translated as CASSTTVSYEQYF. The rearrangement joins TRBV7-9 to TRBJ2-7, with D perhaps TRBD1 (5 bases). The CDR3 runs 13 residues. Germline-derived CDR1 and CDR2 are SEHNR and FQNEAQ (reference sequence). V was trimmed by 5 bases and J by 0 bases, leaving 8 bases between them.